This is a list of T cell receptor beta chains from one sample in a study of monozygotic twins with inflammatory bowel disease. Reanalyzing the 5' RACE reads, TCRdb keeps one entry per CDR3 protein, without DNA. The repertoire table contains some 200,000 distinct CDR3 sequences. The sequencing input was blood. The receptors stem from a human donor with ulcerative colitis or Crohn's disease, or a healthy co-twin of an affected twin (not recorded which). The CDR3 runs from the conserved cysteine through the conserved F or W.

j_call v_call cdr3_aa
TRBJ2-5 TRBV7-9 CASKRRDSPIETQYF
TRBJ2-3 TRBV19 CASSSRVWTTDTQYF
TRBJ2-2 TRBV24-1 CATWLGVSPNTGELFF
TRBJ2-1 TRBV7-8 CASSLGANSYNEQFF
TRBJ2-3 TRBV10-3 CAISDHQDAQYF
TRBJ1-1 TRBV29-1 CSVADRNTEAFF
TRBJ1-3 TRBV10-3 CAIRTRALSGNTIYF
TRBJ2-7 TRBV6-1 CASSMGQSVDYEQYF
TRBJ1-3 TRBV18 CASSRGNTIYF
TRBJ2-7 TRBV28 CASSSGSSYEQYF
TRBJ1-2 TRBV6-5 CASGIKYGYTF
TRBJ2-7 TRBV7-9 CASSPRTSHEQYF
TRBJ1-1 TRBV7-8 CASSLGSPATEAFF
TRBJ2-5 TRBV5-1 CASLAAVAETQYF
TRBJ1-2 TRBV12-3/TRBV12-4 CASSPSRGLLYGYTF
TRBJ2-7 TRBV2 CASSEGPGQGLYEQYF
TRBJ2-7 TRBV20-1 CSASPGQGVSSYEQYF
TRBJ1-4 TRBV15 CATSREDRGHEKLFF
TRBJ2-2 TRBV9 CASSGLTGANTGELFF
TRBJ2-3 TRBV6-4 CASSATSPGTQYF
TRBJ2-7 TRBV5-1 CASSSDGQGAYEQYF
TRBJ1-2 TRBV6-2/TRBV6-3 CASSREANYGYTF
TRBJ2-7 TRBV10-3 CAISEKGGGYEQYF
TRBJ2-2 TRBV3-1 CASSKSVGELFF
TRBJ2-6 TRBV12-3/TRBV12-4 CAISSGANVLTF
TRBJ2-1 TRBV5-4 CASSSTGGSGGSYNEQFF
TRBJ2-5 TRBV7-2 CASSLPSGGGEETQYF